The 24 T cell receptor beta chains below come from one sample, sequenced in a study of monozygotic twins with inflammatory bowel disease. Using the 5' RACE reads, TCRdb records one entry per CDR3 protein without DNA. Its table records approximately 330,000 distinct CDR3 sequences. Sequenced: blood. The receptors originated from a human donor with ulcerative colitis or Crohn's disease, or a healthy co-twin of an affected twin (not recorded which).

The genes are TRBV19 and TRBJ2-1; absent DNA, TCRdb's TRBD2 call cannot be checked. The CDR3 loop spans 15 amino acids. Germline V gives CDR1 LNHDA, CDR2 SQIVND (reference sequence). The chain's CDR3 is CASNGGLAGAAEQFF.

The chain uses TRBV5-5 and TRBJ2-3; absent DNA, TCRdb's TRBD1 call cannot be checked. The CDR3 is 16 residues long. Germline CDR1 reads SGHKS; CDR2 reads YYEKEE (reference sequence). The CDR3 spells CASSSLQGPSTDTQYF. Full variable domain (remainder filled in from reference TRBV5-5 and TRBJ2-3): DAGVTQSPTHLIKTRGQQVTLRCSPISGHKSVSWYQQVLGQGPQFIFQYYEKEERGRGNFPDRFSARQFPNYSSELNVNALLLGDSALYLCASSSLQGPSTDTQYFGPGTRLTVL.

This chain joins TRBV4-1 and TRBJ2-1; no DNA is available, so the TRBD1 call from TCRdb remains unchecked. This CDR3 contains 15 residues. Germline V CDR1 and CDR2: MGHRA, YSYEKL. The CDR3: CASSQVWGQGAEQFF.

CDR3 residues: CASSVAPDINQPQHF. The chain combines TRBV9 with TRBJ1-5; TCRdb gives TRBD1 as the D gene, but with no DNA this cannot be confirmed. CDR1 and CDR2 from the germline V gene are SGDLS and YYNGEE. This CDR3 contains 15 residues.

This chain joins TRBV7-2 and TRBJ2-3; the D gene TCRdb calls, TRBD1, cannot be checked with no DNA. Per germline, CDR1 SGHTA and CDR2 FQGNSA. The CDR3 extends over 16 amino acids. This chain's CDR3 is CASSQPGTGRTDTQYF. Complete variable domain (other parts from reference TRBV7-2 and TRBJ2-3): GAGVSQSPSNKVTEKGKDVELRCDPISGHTALYWYRQSLGQGLEFLIYFQGNSAPDKSGLPSDRFSAERTGGSVSTLTIQRTQQEDSAVYLCASSQPGTGRTDTQYFGPGTRLTVL.

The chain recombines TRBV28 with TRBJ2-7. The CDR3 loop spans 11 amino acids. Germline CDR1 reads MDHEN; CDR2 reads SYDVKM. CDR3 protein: CASSLNLEQYF.

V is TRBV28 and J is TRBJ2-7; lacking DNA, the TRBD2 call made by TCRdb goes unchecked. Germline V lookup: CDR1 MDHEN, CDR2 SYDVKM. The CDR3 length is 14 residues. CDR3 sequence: CASSLFGTIYEQYF.

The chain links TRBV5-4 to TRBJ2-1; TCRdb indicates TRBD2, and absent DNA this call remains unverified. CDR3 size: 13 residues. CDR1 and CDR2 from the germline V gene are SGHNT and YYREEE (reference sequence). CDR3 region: CASSWRTINEQFF.

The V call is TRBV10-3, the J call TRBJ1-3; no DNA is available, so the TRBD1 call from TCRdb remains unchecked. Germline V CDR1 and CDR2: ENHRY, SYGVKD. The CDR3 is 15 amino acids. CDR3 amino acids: CAISRQTGAGNTIYF.

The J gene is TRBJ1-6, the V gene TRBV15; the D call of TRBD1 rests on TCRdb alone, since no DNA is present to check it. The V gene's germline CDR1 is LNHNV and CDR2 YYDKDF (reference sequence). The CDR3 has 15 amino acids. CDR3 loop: CATSKTTGVGSPLHF.

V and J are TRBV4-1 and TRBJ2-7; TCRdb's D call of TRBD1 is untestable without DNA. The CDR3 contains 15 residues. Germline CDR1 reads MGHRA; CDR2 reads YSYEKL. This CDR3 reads CASSQEGTGTYEQYF.

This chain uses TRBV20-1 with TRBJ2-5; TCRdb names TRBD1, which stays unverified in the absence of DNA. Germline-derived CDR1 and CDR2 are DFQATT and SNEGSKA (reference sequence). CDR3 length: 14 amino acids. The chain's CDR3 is CSASASHRVGTQYF.

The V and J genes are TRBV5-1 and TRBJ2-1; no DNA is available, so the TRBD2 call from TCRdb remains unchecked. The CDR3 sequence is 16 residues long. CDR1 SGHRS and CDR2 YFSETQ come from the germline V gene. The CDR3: CASSLASGRVNNEQFF.

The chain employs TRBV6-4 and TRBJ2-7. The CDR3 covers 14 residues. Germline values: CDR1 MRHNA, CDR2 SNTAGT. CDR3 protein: CASSDPYGQYEQYF.

CDR3 loop: CAIGGGVTEAFF. V gene TRBV6-5 combines with J gene TRBJ1-1; no DNA is available, so the TRBD1 call from TCRdb remains unchecked. The CDR3 runs to 12 residues. Germline values: CDR1 MNHEY, CDR2 SVGAGI.

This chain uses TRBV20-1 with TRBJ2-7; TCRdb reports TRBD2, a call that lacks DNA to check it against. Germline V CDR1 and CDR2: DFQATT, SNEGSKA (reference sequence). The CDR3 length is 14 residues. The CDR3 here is CSASFSGNPDEQYF.

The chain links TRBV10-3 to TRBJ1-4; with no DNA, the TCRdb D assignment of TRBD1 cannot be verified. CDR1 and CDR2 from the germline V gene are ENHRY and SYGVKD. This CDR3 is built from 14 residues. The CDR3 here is CAISPGIANEKLFF.

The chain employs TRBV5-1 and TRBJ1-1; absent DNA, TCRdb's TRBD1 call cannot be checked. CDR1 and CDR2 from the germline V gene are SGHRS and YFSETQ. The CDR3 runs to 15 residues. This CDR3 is CASRPETGHNTEAFF. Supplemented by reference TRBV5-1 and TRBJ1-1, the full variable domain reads KAGVTQTPRYLIKTRGQQVTLSCSPISGHRSVSWYQQTPGQGLQFLFEYFSETQRNKGNFPGRFSGRQFSNSRSEMNVSTLELGDSALYLCASRPETGHNTEAFFGQGTRLTVV.

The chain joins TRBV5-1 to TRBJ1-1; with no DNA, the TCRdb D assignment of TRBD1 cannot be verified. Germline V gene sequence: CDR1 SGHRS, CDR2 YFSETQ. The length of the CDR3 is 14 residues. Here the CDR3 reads CASSLDRQPTEAFF. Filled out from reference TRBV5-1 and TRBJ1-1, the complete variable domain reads KAGVTQTPRYLIKTRGQQVTLSCSPISGHRSVSWYQQTPGQGLQFLFEYFSETQRNKGNFPGRFSGRQFSNSRSEMNVSTLELGDSALYLCASSLDRQPTEAFFGQGTRLTVV.

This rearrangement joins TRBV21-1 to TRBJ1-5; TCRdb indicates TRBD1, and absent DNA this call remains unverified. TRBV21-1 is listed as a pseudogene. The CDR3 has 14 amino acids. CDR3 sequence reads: CASSNPGTNQPQHF.

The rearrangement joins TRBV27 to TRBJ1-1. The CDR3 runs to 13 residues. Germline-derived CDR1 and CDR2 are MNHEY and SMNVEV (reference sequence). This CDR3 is CASSLVENTEAFF.

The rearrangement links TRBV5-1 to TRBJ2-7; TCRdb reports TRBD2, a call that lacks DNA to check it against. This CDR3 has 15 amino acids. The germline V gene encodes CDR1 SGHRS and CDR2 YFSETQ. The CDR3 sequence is CASSLVAGGPDEQYF.

The CDR3 sequence: CASSSHRDSNEQFF. This chain uses TRBV6-5 with TRBJ2-1; TCRdb reports TRBD1, a call that lacks DNA to check it against. The CDR3 is 14 residues long. Germline V gene data show CDR1 as MNHEY and CDR2 as SVGAGI.

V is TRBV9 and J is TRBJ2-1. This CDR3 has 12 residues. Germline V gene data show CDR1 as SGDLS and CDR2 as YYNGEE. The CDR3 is CASSGVDNEQFF.